The 28 T cell receptor beta chains reported below all come from one sample, sequenced in a study of T-cell memory formation after mild COVID-19. MiXCR, applied by TCRdb to the 5' RACE reads, yields one record per CDR3 protein. The sample shows about 200,000 distinct CDR3 sequences, roughly 10% of them seen only once. The sample comprised PBMCs or a T cell subset sorted from them (not recorded which). These TCRs come from a young man who had mild COVID-19 (a few samples of this study predate the infection). Cell type and time point are not known.

This clonotype was detected only a few times. This chain uses TRBV11-3 with TRBJ2-1, with TRBD1 matching over 7 bases. The junction had 7 bases not matched to a gene; V was cut back by 5 bases and J by 6 bases. The germline V gene encodes CDR1 SGHNT and CDR2 YENEEA. The length of the CDR3 is 14 residues. The CDR3 nucleotides read TGTGCCAGCAGCCTCCGGGACAGTGGCAATGAGCAGTTCTTC. It is translated as CASSLRDSGNEQFF.

This clonotype was seen many times. The chain links TRBV7-2 to TRBJ2-5; 8 nucleotides line up with TRBD2. Germline V CDR1 and CDR2: SGHTA, FQGNSA. The ends lost 6 bases at V and 4 bases at J; junction bases unmatched: 7. CDR3 length equals 14 residues. The CDR3 protein is CASSSGLAPETQYF. The CDR3 DNA reads as TGTGCCAGCAGTTCAGGACTAGCACCAGAGACCCAGTACTTC.

This clonotype was seen at least ten times. This CDR3 is CASSQDSQGSTEAFF. In DNA form, the CDR3 reads TGCGCCAGCAGCCAAGATTCGCAGGGGAGCACTGAAGCTTTCTTT. The chain carries TRBV4-3 and TRBJ1-1, with a weak D call TRBD1 (6 bases). V lost 0 bases and J lost 4, with 12 bases in between. Looked up from germline, CDR1 is LGHNA and CDR2 is YSLEER. The CDR3 consists of 15 residues.

In its sample, this clonotype was seen a few times. The CDR3 spells CASSPRRNQPQHF. In DNA form, the CDR3 reads TGCGCCAGCAGCCCGAGGAGGAATCAGCCCCAGCATTTT. This chain joins TRBV4-3 and TRBJ1-5; D not resolved. V was cut by 4 bases and J by 4 bases, with 8 bases left in between. Germline values: CDR1 LGHNA, CDR2 YSLEER. The length of the CDR3 is 13 residues.

The chain has TRBV4-1 and TRBJ2-3; D is unclear. This CDR3 contains 14 residues. Germline CDR1 and CDR2: MGHRA and YSYEKL. The V end was cut by 6 bases, the J end by 4 bases, with 14 bases between. The CDR3 spells CASSDSRQPDTQYF. DNA of the CDR3: TGCGCCAGCAGTGATAGCCGACAACCAGATACGCAGTATTTT.

This clonotype was counted only a few times. This chain joins TRBV7-8 and TRBJ1-1; D is perhaps TRBD1 (6 bases). The CDR3 is 14 residues long. Trimming removed 0 bases from V and 8 bases from J, with 13 bases in between. Per germline, CDR1 SGHVS and CDR2 FQNEAQ. The CDR3 loop is CASSLARGRMEAFF. The CDR3 coding sequence is TGTGCCAGCAGCTTAGCCAGGGGCCGGATGGAAGCTTTCTTT.

The table lists this clonotype with many counts. In DNA form, the CDR3 reads TGCGCCAGCAGCTCGGGGGGGCCCACAGATACGCAGTATTTT. It yields the protein CASSSGGPTDTQYF. The chain has TRBV5-1 and TRBJ2-3, with 8 positions matching TRBD2. After removal of 3 bases from V and 2 bases from J, the junction contained 2 bases not matched to a gene. The CDR3 consists of 14 residues. Germline V CDR1 and CDR2: SGHRS, YFSETQ.

V usage is TRBV20-1 and J usage is TRBJ1-5, with D tentatively TRBD1 (5 bases). The V and J ends lost 2 bases and 4 bases respectively, with 9 bases between them. This CDR3 comprises 13 residues. Germline CDR1 reads DFQATT; CDR2 reads SNEGSKA (reference sequence). This chain's CDR3 is CSARREGNQPQHF. The CDR3 nucleotides read TGCAGTGCTAGAAGGGAGGGGAATCAGCCCCAGCATTTT.

Only a few counts were recorded for this clonotype. The rearrangement links TRBV7-2 to TRBJ2-1; no firm D call. The CDR3 has 12 residues. With 5 bases removed from V and 8 bases from J, the gap between germline ends came to 10 bases. Germline values: CDR1 SGHTA, CDR2 FQGNSA. The CDR3 here is CASSLRRDEQFF. The CDR3 DNA reads TGTGCCAGCAGCCTAAGGCGAGATGAGCAGTTCTTC.

The chain carries TRBV28 and TRBJ2-4; unclear D gene. Trimming removed 3 bases from V and 7 bases from J, with 13 bases in between. The CDR3 consists of 14 residues. CDR1 MDHEN and CDR2 SYDVKM come from the germline V gene. Here the CDR3 DNA reads TGTGCCAGCAGTTTGCTTGACCTCTGGAACATTCAGTACTTC. Translating gives CASSLLDLWNIQYF. The full variable domain, completed using reference TRBV28 and TRBJ2-4, is DVKVTQSSRYLVKRTGEKVFLECVQDMDHENMFWYRQDPGLGLRLIYFSYDVKMKEKGDIPEGYSVSREKKERFSLILESASTNQTSMYLCASSLLDLWNIQYFGAGTRLSVL.

The genes are TRBV12-3 or TRBV12-4 and TRBJ2-2, with TRBD1 as a possible D gene (7 bases). The CDR3 has 16 amino acids. Trimming took off 3 bases at V and 4 bases at J, with 15 bases between the two ends. The CDR3 sequence is CASSFWRGRVTGELFF. The CDR3 nucleotides read TGTGCCAGCAGTTTCTGGAGGGGGCGCGTCACCGGGGAGCTGTTTTTT.

This clonotype has a single count. The chain has TRBV7-2 and TRBJ2-5; the D gene could be TRBD1 or TRBD2 (5 bases each). With 5 bases removed from V and 5 bases from J, the gap between germline ends came to 15 bases. Germline CDR1 SGHTA, CDR2 FQGNSA. The CDR3 sequence is 14 residues long. DNA of the CDR3: TGTGCCAGCAGCGCCGGGACCTCGGGGGAGACCCAGTACTTC. Its protein product is CASSAGTSGETQYF.

This clonotype turned up a few times. J is TRBJ2-3 and V is TRBV7-2; possibly TRBD1 for D (5 bases). The CDR3 runs to 16 residues. The V gene's germline CDR1 is SGHTA and CDR2 FQGNSA. Trimming took off 0 bases at V and 6 bases at J, with 16 bases between the two ends. CDR3 sequence (DNA): TGTGCCAGCAGCTTAGCGGGTGGGCAGGGCAGGGATACGCAGTATTTT. It is translated as CASSLAGGQGRDTQYF.

This clonotype has a count of ten or more. The chain combines TRBV6-5 with TRBJ1-1, with unresolved D. Germline CDR1 is MNHEY and CDR2 is SVGAGI. The CDR3 totals 13 residues. Trimming cost V 1 base and J 1 base, with 4 bases left between them. The CDR3 sequence is CASSYLGNTEAFF. The CDR3 DNA reads as TGTGCCAGCAGTTACTTGGGGAACACTGAAGCTTTCTTT.

By share, this clonotype counts as medium-sized. The gene calls are TRBV7-8 and TRBJ2-2; D could derive from TRBD1 or TRBD2 (5 bases each). The CDR3 totals 17 residues. Trimming left V 6 bases short and J 0 bases short, with 17 bases between. Germline-derived CDR1 and CDR2 are SGHVS and FQNEAQ. CDR3 coding DNA: TGTGCCAGCAGGTCCGTGATATGGGGGACGAACACCGGGGAGCTGTTTTTT. It specifies CASRSVIWGTNTGELFF.

This chain links TRBV5-5 with TRBJ1-2; D might be TRBD1 (6 bases). V was clipped by 1 base and J by 6 bases, with 10 bases between them. The CDR3 length is 13 residues. Germline V gene data show CDR1 as SGHKS and CDR2 as YYEKEE (reference sequence). The CDR3 DNA sequence: TGTGCCAGCAGCTTGCTGGGGGCGGATGGCTACACCTTC. Translated: CASSLLGADGYTF.

This clonotype turned up a few times. The chain carries TRBV7-6 and TRBJ2-5; 8 nucleotides line up with TRBD1. CDR3 size: 16 residues. Germline V gene data show CDR1 as SGHVS and CDR2 as FNYEAQ. V shed 5 bases, J shed 4 bases, and the junction held 12 bases outside the gene matches. The CDR3: CASSPYHDRGRETQYF. CDR3 sequence (DNA): TGTGCCAGCAGCCCATACCACGACAGGGGAAGAGAGACCCAGTACTTC.

The chain recombines TRBV7-2 with TRBJ2-1; 8 bases map to TRBD2. Germline-derived CDR1 and CDR2 are SGHTA and FQGNSA. J lost 9 bases, V lost 5 bases, and 12 bases had no gene match. This CDR3 spans 15 amino acids. CDR3 loop: CASSPSGAGAIEQFF. The DNA of the CDR3 is TGTGCCAGCAGCCCTAGTGGAGCGGGGGCGATTGAGCAGTTCTTC.

The gene calls are TRBV3-1 and TRBJ1-1, with D hard to call. Germline CDR1 and CDR2: LGHDT and YNNKEL (reference sequence). The length of the CDR3 is 12 residues. Between the trimmed V and J ends, which lost 3 bases and 11 bases, there was a span of 13 bases. CDR3 DNA sequence: TGTGCCAGCAGCCAGAACGAGGCGCAGGCTTTCTTT. Its protein product is CASSQNEAQAFF. The entire variable domain, with the rest obtained from reference TRBV3-1 and TRBJ1-1, is as follows: DTAVSQTPKYLVTQMGNDKSIKCEQNLGHDTMYWYKQDSKKFLKIMFSYNNKELIINETVPNRFSPKSPDKAHLNLHINSLELGDSAVYFCASSQNEAQAFFGQGTRLTVV.

This clonotype was seen only a few times. This rearrangement joins TRBV7-3 to TRBJ1-2; no reliable D call. Germline V gene sequence: CDR1 SGHTA, CDR2 FQGTGA. V lost 2 bases and J 6 bases, leaving 10 bases between the germline ends. The CDR3 consists of 13 residues. The chain's CDR3 is CASSLRGRNGYTF. In nucleotides, the CDR3 is TGTGCCAGCAGCTTACGAGGGAGGAATGGCTACACCTTC. The complete variable domain, with remaining parts taken from reference TRBV7-3 and TRBJ1-2, reads GAGVSQTPSNKVTEKGKYVELRCDPISGHTALYWYRQSLGQGPEFLIYFQGTGAADDSGLPNDRFFAVRPEGSVSTLKIQRTERGDSAVYLCASSLRGRNGYTFGSGTRLTVV.

This clonotype was recorded only once. The gene calls are TRBV7-2 and TRBJ1-4; D call uncertain. Germline V gives CDR1 SGHTA, CDR2 FQGNSA. This CDR3 has 14 amino acids. Trimming removed 3 bases from V and 8 bases from J, with 13 bases in between. Written as DNA, the CDR3 is TGTGCCAGCAGCTTCACTCCCGATAAAGAAAAACTGTTTTTT. Protein sequence: CASSFTPDKEKLFF.

Only a few counts were recorded for this clonotype. The chain carries TRBV7-2 and TRBJ2-7, with D tentatively TRBD1 (6 bases). Trimming removed 4 bases from V and 5 bases from J, with 12 bases in between. Germline assignment: CDR1 SGHTA and CDR2 FQGNSA. The CDR3 sequence is 13 residues long. The CDR3 DNA reads TGTGCCAGCAGCTACAACAGGGTAAACGAGCAGTACTTC. Its protein product is CASSYNRVNEQYF.

In this sample, this clonotype turned up a few times. The rearrangement joins TRBV11-2 to TRBJ2-7; 7 bases line up with TRBD1. Germline trimming cut 3 bases from V and 3 bases from J; bases unmatched to any gene: 5. CDR3 length equals 14 residues. Looked up from germline, CDR1 is SGHAT and CDR2 is FQNNGV. CDR3: CASSLTRGNYEQYF. The CDR3 DNA reads as TGTGCCAGCAGCTTGACCAGGGGGAACTACGAGCAGTACTTC.

This clonotype showed up just a few times. The chain recombines TRBV7-9 with TRBJ1-4; the match to TRBD1 covers 9 bases. Germline V CDR1 and CDR2: SEHNR, FQNEAQ (reference sequence). V lost 7 bases, J lost 5 bases, and 8 bases stayed unmatched. CDR3 length: 15 residues. CDR3 protein: CASNQGDRENEKLFF. In DNA, the CDR3 is TGTGCCAGCAACCAGGGGGACAGGGAAAATGAAAAACTGTTTTTT.

In its sample, this clonotype was seen a few times. This chain uses TRBV6-2 or TRBV6-3 with TRBJ2-3; no clear D. The CDR3 consists of 15 residues. Germline CDR1 is MNHEY and CDR2 is SVGEGT. Between the trimmed V and J ends, which lost 2 bases and 3 bases, there was a span of 12 bases. The chain's CDR3 is CASSYLRVSTDTQYF. In DNA form, the CDR3 reads TGTGCCAGCAGTTACCTTAGGGTTTCGACAGATACGCAGTATTTT.

This clonotype was observed many times. The chain employs TRBV4-3 and TRBJ1-1; tentative D call: TRBD1 (5 bases). Looked up from germline, CDR1 is LGHNA and CDR2 is YSLEER. The CDR3 loop spans 16 amino acids. V shed 1 base and J shed 4 bases, with 16 bases lying between them. The CDR3: CASSQVLNGRGTEAFF. For the CDR3, the DNA is TGCGCCAGCAGCCAAGTTTTAAACGGGAGGGGCACTGAAGCTTTCTTT.

The chain joins TRBV30 to TRBJ1-1; tentatively, D is TRBD1 (5 bases). Between the trimmed V and J ends, which lost 0 bases and 8 bases, there was a span of 13 bases. The CDR3 runs 13 residues. The germline V gene has CDR1 GTSNPN and CDR2 SVGIG (reference sequence). The CDR3 region is CAWSVSQGGEAFF. The CDR3 DNA sequence: TGTGCCTGGAGTGTATCCCAGGGTGGGGAAGCTTTCTTT.

This clonotype was picked up a small number of times. The chain carries TRBV5-1 and TRBJ2-5; D uncertain. CDR1 and CDR2 from the germline V gene are SGHRS and YFSETQ. The V end lost 0 bases, the J end lost 1 base, and 7 bases lay between the germline ends. The CDR3 runs to 14 residues. DNA for the CDR3: TGCGCCAGCAGCTTGGCTGAGTTCCAAGAGACCCAGTACTTC. Translated: CASSLAEFQETQYF. The whole variable domain, filled in from reference TRBV5-1 and TRBJ2-5, reads KAGVTQTPRYLIKTRGQQVTLSCSPISGHRSVSWYQQTPGQGLQFLFEYFSETQRNKGNFPGRFSGRQFSNSRSEMNVSTLELGDSALYLCASSLAEFQETQYFGPGTRLLVL.